These 31 T cell receptor beta chains were all obtained from the same sample, sequenced in a study of blood T cell repertoires in COVID-19. Here immunoSEQ multiplex PCR was the method, and the copy in TCRdb shows in-frame clones only, minus some. Altogether under 150,000 clones are present, under 90% being singletons, with the ten largest covering 3% to 4%. The material sequenced was PBMCs or T cells enriched from blood (not recorded which). These receptors came from a man aged 50 to 59 in a cohort exposed to, infected with or recovered from COVID-19 (not recorded which).

V and J are TRBV7-3 and TRBJ2-2, with 7 bases matching TRBD2. The J segment lost 1 base and the V segment lost 2 bases, leaving 4 bases of the junction unmatched. The CDR3 covers 16 residues. From germline, CDR1 is SGHTA and CDR2 FQGTGA. The DNA of the CDR3 is TGTGCCAGCAGCTTATTGGGAGGGTTGAACACCGGGGAGCTGTTTTTT. Translating gives CASSLLGGLNTGELFF.

The gene calls are TRBV7-6 and TRBJ1-4, with D maybe TRBD1 (6 bases). CDR3 size: 15 residues. Germline V gene sequence: CDR1 SGHVS, CDR2 FNYEAQ. V gave up 5 bases and J gave up 7 bases, with 17 bases separating them. CDR3 nucleotide sequence: TGTGCCAGCAGCATCGGACAGTCAGAGATTGAAAAACTGTTTTTT. Encoded protein: CASSIGQSEIEKLFF.

The chain carries TRBV28 and TRBJ2-7, with a weak D call TRBD2 (6 bases). The CDR3 totals 14 residues. The V gene lost 3 bases and the J gene lost 5 bases, with 14 bases spanning the gap. Germline assignment: CDR1 MDHEN and CDR2 SYDVKM. The chain's CDR3 is CASSFGGVNHEQYF. The DNA for the CDR3 is TGTGCCAGCAGTTTTGGAGGGGTCAACCACGAGCAGTACTTC.

This clone turned up a few times. The gene calls are TRBV7-6 and TRBJ2-3, with TRBD1 identical over 7 bases. With V trimmed by 6 bases and J by 4 bases, 19 bases remained unmatched. CDR1 and CDR2 from the germline V gene are SGHVS and FNYEAQ. The length of the CDR3 is 18 residues. CDR3 in amino acids: CASRLTGALLPGSDTQYF. The CDR3 region has the DNA TGTGCCAGCAGGCTTACAGGGGCCCTCCTCCCAGGTTCAGATACGCAGTATTTT.

The rearrangement links TRBV28 to TRBJ2-2, with D possibly TRBD2 on 5 matching bases. The germline gives CDR1 MDHEN, CDR2 SYDVKM. The V end was cut by 1 base, the J end by 2 bases, with 17 bases between. CDR3 length: 18 amino acids. CDR3 sequence reads: CASSLFGNRQLNTGELFF. CDR3 coding DNA: TGTGCCAGCAGTTTATTCGGGAACCGACAACTAAACACCGGGGAGCTGTTTTTT.

This rearrangement joins TRBV28 to TRBJ1-2; the D gene is possibly TRBD1 (5 bases). Germline lookup yields CDR1 MDHEN and CDR2 SYDVKM. CDR3 size: 14 residues. The V end lost 3 bases, the J end lost 4 bases, and 12 bases lay between the germline ends. The CDR3 DNA reads TGTGCCAGCAGTTTGGCGGGGACCTTCTATGGCTACACCTTC. This sequence encodes CASSLAGTFYGYTF.

This chain links TRBV4-2 with TRBJ2-7; the match to TRBD2 covers 9 bases. Trimming took 4 bases from V and 0 from J; bases not matched to a gene: 7. From germline, CDR1 is LGHNA and CDR2 YNFKEQ. This CDR3 is built from 16 residues. The CDR3 DNA reads TGTGCCAGCAGCCTGGAGGGCGGGAGGGCCTCCTACGAGCAGTACTTC. This encodes CASSLEGGRASYEQYF.

The V call is TRBV7-9, the J call TRBJ2-3; 7 bases are shared with TRBD2. CDR1 SEHNR and CDR2 FQNEAQ come from the germline V gene (reference sequence). The CDR3 extends over 15 amino acids. After removal of 5 bases from V and 2 bases from J, the junction contained 7 bases not matched to a gene. The CDR3 sequence: CASSPRGSVTDTQYF. The CDR3, as DNA: TGTGCCAGCAGCCCTCGCGGGAGTGTCACAGATACGCAGTATTTT.

J is TRBJ2-6 and V is TRBV7-6; maybe TRBD2 (6 bases). This CDR3 comprises 16 residues. V gave up 3 bases and J gave up 0 bases, with 9 bases separating them. Germline CDR1 reads SGHVS; CDR2 reads FNYEAQ. Here the CDR3 DNA reads TGTGCCAGCAGCTTGTTGGGGGGCTCTGGGGCCAACGTCCTGACTTTC. Protein: CASSLLGGSGANVLTF.

The chain employs TRBV7-2 and TRBJ1-1, with D uncertain. Deletions cut 5 bases from V and 10 bases from J, with 23 bases between. Looked up from germline, CDR1 is SGHTA and CDR2 is FQGNSA. This CDR3 is 15 amino acids long. The CDR3 spells CASSTPRMMPAVAFF. The CDR3 DNA follows: TGTGCCAGCAGCACCCCCAGAATGATGCCAGCGGTAGCTTTCTTT.

This rearrangement joins TRBV5-6 to TRBJ1-1; D possibly corresponds to TRBD1 (5 bases). The germline CDR1 and CDR2 sequences are SGHDT and YYEEEE. The V end was cut by 3 bases, the J end by 6 bases, with 24 bases between. This CDR3 has 17 amino acids. As DNA, the CDR3 is TGTGCCAGCAGCTCGCCTCAGGGTCCGGGCTCGGGCTCTGAAGCTTTCTTT. It translates to CASSSPQGPGSGSEAFF.

The gene calls are TRBV6-6 and TRBJ2-7, with 10 bases fitting TRBD2. Trimming at V came to 4 bases and at J to 3 bases, leaving 6 bases not matched to a gene. CDR3 length: 15 amino acids. The germline gives CDR1 MNHNY, CDR2 SVGAGI (reference sequence). CDR3 bases: TGTGCCAGCAGTTCTAGCGGGGGAAACCTCTACGAGCAGTACTTC. Protein sequence: CASSSSGGNLYEQYF.

This clone was seen a few times. V is TRBV19 and J is TRBJ2-5; D may be TRBD2 (6 bases). The CDR3 consists of 14 residues. Between the trimmed V and J ends, which lost 0 bases and 5 bases, there was a span of 10 bases. Germline V gene data show CDR1 as LNHDA and CDR2 as SQIVND (reference sequence). CDR3 nucleotide sequence: TGTGCCAGTAGTATAGAGGGGACTTGGGAGACCCAGTACTTC. Its protein is CASSIEGTWETQYF.

The chain joins TRBV4-1 to TRBJ2-4; the D gene is possibly TRBD2 (5 bases). There are 16 residues in the CDR3. The ends were cut back, 4 bases at V and 0 bases at J, with 13 bases in the middle. The germline CDR1 and CDR2 sequences are MGHRA and YSYEKL. CDR3 bases: TGCGCCAGCAGCCCGCGGGCTAGTTTAGCCAAAAACATTCAGTACTTC. Translating gives CASSPRASLAKNIQYF.

The chain has TRBV5-1 and TRBJ2-7, with TRBD2 identical over 14 bases. This CDR3 is 16 amino acids long. Trimming took 4 bases from V and 4 from J; bases not matched to a gene: 7. Germline CDR1 and CDR2: SGHRS and YFSETQ. CDR3 loop: CASSKGLAGVQYEQYF. The CDR3 nucleotides are TGCGCCAGCAGCAAGGGACTAGCGGGAGTACAATACGAGCAGTACTTC.

The rearrangement joins TRBV24-1 to TRBJ2-5, with a weak D call TRBD1 (5 bases). Deletions cut 2 bases from V and 2 bases from J, with 11 bases between. Germline lookup yields CDR1 KGHDR and CDR2 SFDVKD. The CDR3 is 15 amino acids. Here the CDR3 reads CATSDSLDTQETQYF. The CDR3 region has the DNA TGTGCCACCAGTGATTCCCTGGACACGCAAGAGACCCAGTACTTC.

The J gene is TRBJ2-1, the V gene TRBV28; 10 bases align to TRBD2. The V gene's germline CDR1 is MDHEN and CDR2 SYDVKM. The CDR3 is made up of 15 amino acids. Trimming cost V 5 bases and J 4 bases; bases outside gene matches: 5. The CDR3 sequence: CASSEGTSDYNEQFF. CDR3 bases: TGTGCCAGCAGTGAGGGGACTAGCGATTACAATGAGCAGTTCTTC.

This clone was observed at least ten times. Here the CDR3 reads CASSGPGLIADTQYF. The CDR3 DNA follows: TGTGCCAGCAGCGGACCGGGACTAATCGCAGATACGCAGTATTTT. The genes are TRBV7-9 and TRBJ2-3; 7 bases are a match to TRBD2. Germline V CDR1 and CDR2: SEHNR, FQNEAQ (reference sequence). CDR3 length equals 15 residues. The trim removed 5 bases at V and 4 bases at J, leaving 9 bases unmatched.

The V gene is TRBV18, the J gene TRBJ2-5, with no clear D. The CDR3 runs 13 residues. Germline-derived CDR1 and CDR2 are KGHSH and LQKENI. Trimming pared 3 bases from V and 1 base from J, leaving 6 bases between. CDR3 loop: CASSPGTQETQYF. CDR3 nucleotide sequence: TGTGCCAGCTCACCGGGCACCCAAGAGACCCAGTACTTC.

This rearrangement joins TRBV7-8 to TRBJ2-1; D unresolved. V dropped 1 base and J dropped 6 bases, with 7 bases sitting between them. The CDR3 length is 13 residues. Looked up from germline, CDR1 is SGHVS and CDR2 is FQNEAQ. The chain's CDR3 is CASSLGQANEQFF. The CDR3 DNA follows: TGTGCCAGCAGCTTAGGGCAGGCCAATGAGCAGTTCTTC.

CDR3: CASSPTGLSYEQYF. The CDR3 region has the DNA TGTGCCAGCAGTCCGACAGGGCTCTCCTACGAGCAGTACTTC. This chain uses TRBV28 with TRBJ2-7; 7 positions match TRBD1. The ends lost 5 bases at V and 0 bases at J; junction bases unmatched: 4. Germline CDR1 MDHEN, CDR2 SYDVKM. The CDR3 sequence is 14 residues long.

This chain uses TRBV19 with TRBJ2-6; D is possibly TRBD1 (5 bases). The CDR3 loop spans 14 amino acids. Germline values: CDR1 LNHDA, CDR2 SQIVND (reference sequence). Trimming removed 7 bases from V and 0 bases from J, with 7 bases in between. This chain's CDR3 is CASNRGSGANVLTF. CDR3 coding DNA: TGTGCCAGTAATAGGGGCTCTGGGGCCAACGTCCTGACTTTC.

J is TRBJ1-2 and V is TRBV6-5, with D possibly matching TRBD1 (5 bases). V shed 0 bases and J shed 6 bases, with 14 bases lying between them. The CDR3 extends over 15 amino acids. Germline V gene sequence: CDR1 MNHEY, CDR2 SVGAGI. The CDR3 sequence: CASSYSGWGTNGYTF. The CDR3 DNA sequence: TGTGCCAGCAGTTACTCGGGATGGGGCACGAATGGCTACACCTTC.

The V and J genes are TRBV2 and TRBJ2-7; 11 nucleotides agree with TRBD1. This CDR3 comprises 12 residues. Per the germline V gene, CDR1 is SNHLY and CDR2 is FYNNEI. With 6 bases clipped from V and 7 bases from J, the junction kept 2 bases outside the gene matches. CDR3 in DNA: TGTGCCAGCAGGGACAGGGGGCAAGAGCAGTACTTC. Amino acid sequence: CASRDRGQEQYF.

V gene TRBV7-2 combines with J gene TRBJ1-6, with 7 bases fitting TRBD1. The CDR3 sequence is 14 residues long. The V and J ends lost 4 bases and 8 bases, in that order; junction bases with no gene match: 5. Germline V gives CDR1 SGHTA, CDR2 FQGNSA. The CDR3 here is CASSSGTVYSPLHF. For the CDR3, the DNA is TGTGCCAGCAGCTCCGGGACAGTTTATTCACCCCTCCACTTT.

This clone was detected only once. The chain links TRBV4-2 to TRBJ2-3; 7 bases are a match to TRBD2. Germline CDR1 reads LGHNA; CDR2 reads YNFKEQ. J was trimmed by 5 bases and V by 5 bases; bases with no gene match: 13. This CDR3 comprises 16 residues. CDR3 coding DNA: TGTGCCAGCAGCAACGCAAAGGGCGGGAGCCAAGATACGCAGTATTTT. It codes for CASSNAKGGSQDTQYF.

Only one count was recorded for this clone. The chain links TRBV18 to TRBJ2-5, with D hard to call. The CDR3 runs to 13 residues. The V and J ends lost 3 bases and 5 bases respectively, with 10 bases between them. Germline V gene sequence: CDR1 KGHSH, CDR2 LQKENI. The CDR3 bases are TGTGCCAGCTCACCCCTCTCTGTCGAGACCCAGTACTTC. Translating it yields CASSPLSVETQYF.

The V gene is TRBV24-1, the J gene TRBJ1-2, with a possible D match to TRBD1 (6 bases). Deletions cut 5 bases from V and 8 bases from J, with 20 bases between. Germline V lookup: CDR1 KGHDR, CDR2 SFDVKD. CDR3 length: 15 residues. CDR3 sequence: CATSASRGLGYGYTF. CDR3 nucleotide sequence: TGTGCCACCAGTGCAAGCAGGGGATTGGGGTACGGCTACACCTTC.

This rearrangement joins TRBV30 to TRBJ2-7, with 14 bases lining up with TRBD2. The CDR3 contains 16 residues. Germline CDR1 GTSNPN, CDR2 SVGIG (reference sequence). V lost 2 bases to trimming and J lost 2 bases; unmatched junction nucleotides: 5. CDR3 loop: CAWSPGTSGSTYEQYF. The CDR3 bases are TGTGCCTGGAGTCCAGGGACTAGCGGGAGTACCTACGAGCAGTACTTC.

The chain couples TRBV30 to TRBJ1-3; 9 bases are shared with TRBD1. Trimming at V came to 3 bases and at J to 1 base, leaving 4 bases not matched to a gene. The CDR3 sequence is 15 residues long. Per the germline V gene, CDR1 is GTSNPN and CDR2 is SVGIG (reference sequence). CDR3 sequence reads: CAWSHGTGSGNTIYF. The CDR3 DNA reads as TGTGCCTGGAGCCACGGGACAGGGTCTGGAAACACCATATATTTT.

This chain joins TRBV7-9 and TRBJ2-5; 13 positions match TRBD2. The CDR3 spans 15 residues. Germline V gene data show CDR1 as SEHNR and CDR2 as FQNEAQ (reference sequence). The V segment lost 5 bases and the J segment 5 bases; nucleotides outside the gene matches: 5. The CDR3 reads CASSLGLAGYETQYF. The CDR3 DNA sequence: TGTGCCAGCAGCCTGGGACTAGCGGGATATGAGACCCAGTACTTC.